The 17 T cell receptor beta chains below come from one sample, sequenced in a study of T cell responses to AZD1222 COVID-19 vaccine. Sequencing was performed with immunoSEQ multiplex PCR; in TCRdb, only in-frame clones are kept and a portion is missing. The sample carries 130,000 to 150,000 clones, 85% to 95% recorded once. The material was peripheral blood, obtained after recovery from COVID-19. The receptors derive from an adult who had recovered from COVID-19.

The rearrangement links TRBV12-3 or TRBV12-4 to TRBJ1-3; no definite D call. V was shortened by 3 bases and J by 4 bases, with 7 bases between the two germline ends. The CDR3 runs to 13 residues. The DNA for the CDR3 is TGTGCCAGCAGTTTGTCGCGGGGAAACACCATATATTTT. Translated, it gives CASSLSRGNTIYF.

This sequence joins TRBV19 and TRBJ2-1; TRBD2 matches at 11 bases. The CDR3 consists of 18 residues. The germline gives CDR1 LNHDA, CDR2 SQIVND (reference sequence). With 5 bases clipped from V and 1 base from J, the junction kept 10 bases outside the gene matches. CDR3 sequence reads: CASSPRGLAVSSYNEQFF. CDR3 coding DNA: TGTGCCAGTAGTCCGCGGGGACTAGCGGTGAGTTCCTACAATGAGCAGTTCTTC. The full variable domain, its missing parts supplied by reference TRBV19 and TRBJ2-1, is DGGITQSPKYLFRKEGQNVTLSCEQNLNHDAMYWYRQDPGQGLRLIYYSQIVNDFQKGDIAEGYSVSREKKESFPLTVTSAQKNPTAFYLCASSPRGLAVSSYNEQFFGPGTRLTVL.

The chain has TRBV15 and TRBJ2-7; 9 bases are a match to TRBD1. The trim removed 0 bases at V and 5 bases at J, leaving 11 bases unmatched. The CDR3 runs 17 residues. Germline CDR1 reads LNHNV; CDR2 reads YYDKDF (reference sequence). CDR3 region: CATSRDRFGTGSDEQYF. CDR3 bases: TGTGCCACCAGCAGAGATCGTTTTGGGACAGGGAGTGACGAGCAGTACTTC. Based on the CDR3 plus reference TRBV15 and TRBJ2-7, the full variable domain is DAMVIQNPRYQVTQFGKPVTLSCSQTLNHNVMYWYQQKSSQAPKLLFHYYDKDFNNEADTPDNFQSRRPNTSFCFLDIRSPGLGDTAMYLCATSRDRFGTGSDEQYFGPGTRLTVT.

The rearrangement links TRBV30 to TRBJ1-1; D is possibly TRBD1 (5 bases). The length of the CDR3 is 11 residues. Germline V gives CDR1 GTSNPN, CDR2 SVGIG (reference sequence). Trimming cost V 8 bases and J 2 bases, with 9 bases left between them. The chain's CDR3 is CAGGGNTEAFF. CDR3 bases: TGTGCCGGGGGGGGTAACACTGAAGCTTTCTTT.

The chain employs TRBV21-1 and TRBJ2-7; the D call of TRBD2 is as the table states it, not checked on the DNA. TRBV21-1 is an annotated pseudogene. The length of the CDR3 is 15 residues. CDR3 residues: CASSTRVIASYEQYF. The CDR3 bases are TGTGCCAGCAGCACCCGGGTCATAGCGTCCTACGAGCAGTACTTC.

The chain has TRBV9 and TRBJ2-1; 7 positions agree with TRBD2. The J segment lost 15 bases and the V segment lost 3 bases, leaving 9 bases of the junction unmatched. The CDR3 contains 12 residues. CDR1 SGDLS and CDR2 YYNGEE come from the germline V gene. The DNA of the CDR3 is TGTGCCAGCAGCGCCGGGGAGGGCTCGATGTTCTTC. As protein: CASSAGEGSMFF.

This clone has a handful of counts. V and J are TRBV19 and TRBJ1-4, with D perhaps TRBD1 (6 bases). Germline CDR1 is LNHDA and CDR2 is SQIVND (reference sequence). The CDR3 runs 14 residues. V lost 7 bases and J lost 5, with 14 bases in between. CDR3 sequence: CASTPGDSNEKLFF. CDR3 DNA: TGTGCCAGTACCCCAGGGGACTCAAATGAAAAACTGTTTTTT.

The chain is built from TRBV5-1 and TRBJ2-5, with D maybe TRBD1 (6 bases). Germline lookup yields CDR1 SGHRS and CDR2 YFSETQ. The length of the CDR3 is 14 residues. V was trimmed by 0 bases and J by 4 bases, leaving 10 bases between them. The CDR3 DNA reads TGCGCCAGCAGCTTGGGCGGCAGGGGAGAGACCCAGTACTTC. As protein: CASSLGGRGETQYF. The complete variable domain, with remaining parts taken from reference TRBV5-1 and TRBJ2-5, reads KAGVTQTPRYLIKTRGQQVTLSCSPISGHRSVSWYQQTPGQGLQFLFEYFSETQRNKGNFPGRFSGRQFSNSRSEMNVSTLELGDSALYLCASSLGGRGETQYFGPGTRLLVL.

In DNA, the CDR3 is TGTGCCAGCAGGGACTACCTGACAGATACGCAGTATTTT. It codes for CASRDYLTDTQYF. The chain carries TRBV13 and TRBJ2-3, with D possibly being TRBD2 (6 bases). The CDR3 has 13 residues. V was shortened by 6 bases and J by 3 bases, with 10 bases between the two germline ends. Germline-derived CDR1 and CDR2 are PRHDT and FYEKMQ (reference sequence).

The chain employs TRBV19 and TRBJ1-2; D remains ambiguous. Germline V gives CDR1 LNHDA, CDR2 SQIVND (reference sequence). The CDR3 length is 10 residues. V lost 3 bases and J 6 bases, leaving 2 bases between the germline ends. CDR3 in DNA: TGTGCCAGTAGTATTAATGGCTACACCTTC. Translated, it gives CASSINGYTF.

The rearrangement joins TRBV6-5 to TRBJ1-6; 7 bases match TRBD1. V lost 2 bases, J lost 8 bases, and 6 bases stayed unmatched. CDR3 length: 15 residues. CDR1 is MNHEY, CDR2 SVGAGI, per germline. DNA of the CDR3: TGTGCCAGCAGTTACACGGACAGGAGAGATTCACCCCTCCACTTT. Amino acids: CASSYTDRRDSPLHF.

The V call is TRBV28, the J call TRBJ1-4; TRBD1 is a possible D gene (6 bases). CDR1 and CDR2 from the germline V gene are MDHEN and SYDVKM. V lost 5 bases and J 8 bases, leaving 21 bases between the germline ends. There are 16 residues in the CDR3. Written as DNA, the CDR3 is TGTGCCAGCAGTATCCTTCGGGACACGGAAATGGAAAAACTGTTTTTT. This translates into CASSILRDTEMEKLFF. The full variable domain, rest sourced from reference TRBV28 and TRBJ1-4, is DVKVTQSSRYLVKRTGEKVFLECVQDMDHENMFWYRQDPGLGLRLIYFSYDVKMKEKGDIPEGYSVSREKKERFSLILESASTNQTSMYLCASSILRDTEMEKLFFGSGTQLSVL.

Here the CDR3 DNA reads TGTGCCAGCAGCCAAGAGGTCGGACTAGCGGGAGACAATGAGCAGTTCTTC. This sequence encodes CASSQEVGLAGDNEQFF. V gene TRBV3-1 (or the pseudogene TRBV3-2) combines with J gene TRBJ2-1; 13 bases agree with TRBD2. Germline values: CDR1 LGHDT, CDR2 YNNKEL (reference sequence). This CDR3 is 17 amino acids long. V lost 0 bases, J lost 5 bases, and 4 bases stayed unmatched.

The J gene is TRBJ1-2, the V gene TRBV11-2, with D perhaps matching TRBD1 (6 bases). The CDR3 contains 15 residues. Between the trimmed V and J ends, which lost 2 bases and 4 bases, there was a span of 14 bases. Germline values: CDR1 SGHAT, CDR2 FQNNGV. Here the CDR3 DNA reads TGTGCCAGCAGCTTAAACCGGGGGCTGGGCTATGGCTACACCTTC. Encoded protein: CASSLNRGLGYGYTF.

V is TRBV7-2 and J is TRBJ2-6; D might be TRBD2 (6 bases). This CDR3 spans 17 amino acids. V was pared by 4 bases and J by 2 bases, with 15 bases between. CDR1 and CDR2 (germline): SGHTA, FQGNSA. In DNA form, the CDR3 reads TGTGCCAGCAGCTATTATTCCCGCGGGACTGGGGCCAACGTCCTGACTTTC. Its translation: CASSYYSRGTGANVLTF.

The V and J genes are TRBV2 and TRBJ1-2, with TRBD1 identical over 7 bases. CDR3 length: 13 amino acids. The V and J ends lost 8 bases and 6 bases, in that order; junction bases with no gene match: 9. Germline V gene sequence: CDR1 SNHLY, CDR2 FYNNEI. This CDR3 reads CASAPTGSHGYTF. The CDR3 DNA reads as TGTGCCAGCGCACCGACAGGGTCGCATGGCTACACCTTC.

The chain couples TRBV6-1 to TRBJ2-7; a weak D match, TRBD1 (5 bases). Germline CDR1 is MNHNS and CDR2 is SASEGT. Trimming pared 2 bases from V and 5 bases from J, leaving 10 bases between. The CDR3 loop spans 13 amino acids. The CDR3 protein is CASSESRVNEQYF. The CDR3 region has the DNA TGTGCCAGCAGTGAATCCAGGGTCAACGAGCAGTACTTC.